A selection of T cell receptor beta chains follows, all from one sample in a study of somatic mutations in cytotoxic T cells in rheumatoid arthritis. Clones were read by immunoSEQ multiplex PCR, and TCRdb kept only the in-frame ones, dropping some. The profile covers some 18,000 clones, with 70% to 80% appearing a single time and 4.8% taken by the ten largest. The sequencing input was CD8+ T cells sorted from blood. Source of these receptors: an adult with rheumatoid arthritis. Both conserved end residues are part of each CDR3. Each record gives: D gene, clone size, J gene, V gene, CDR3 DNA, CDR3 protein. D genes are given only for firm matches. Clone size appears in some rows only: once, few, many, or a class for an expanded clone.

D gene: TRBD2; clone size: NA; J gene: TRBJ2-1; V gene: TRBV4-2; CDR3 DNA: TGTGCCAGCAGCCAAGATTGGACTAGCGGGGGGAATGAGCAGTTCTTC; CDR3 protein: CASSQDWTSGGNEQFF
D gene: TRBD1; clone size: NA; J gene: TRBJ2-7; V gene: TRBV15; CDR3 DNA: TGTGCCACCAGCCTCAGAGACAGGGGTTCCTACGAGCAGTACTTC; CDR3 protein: CATSLRDRGSYEQYF
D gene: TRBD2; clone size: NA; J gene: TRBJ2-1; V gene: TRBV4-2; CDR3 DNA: TGTGCCAGCAGCCATCCCACTAGCGGGGGCTACAATGAGCAGTTCTTC; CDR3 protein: CASSHPTSGGYNEQFF
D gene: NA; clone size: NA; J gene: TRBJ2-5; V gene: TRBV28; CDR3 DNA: TGTGCCATCCTAGGAGAGACCCAGTACTTC; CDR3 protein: CAILGETQYF
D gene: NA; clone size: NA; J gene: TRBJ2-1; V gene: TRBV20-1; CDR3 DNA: TGCAGTGCTAGAGAAGTGTCTGAGCAGTTCTTC; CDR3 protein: CSAREVSEQFF
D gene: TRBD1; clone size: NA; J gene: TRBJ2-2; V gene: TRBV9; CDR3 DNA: TGTGCCAGCAGCGAAAATTTAGGGGGACAGGGGGATACCGGGGAGCTGTTTTTT; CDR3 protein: CASSENLGGQGDTGELFF
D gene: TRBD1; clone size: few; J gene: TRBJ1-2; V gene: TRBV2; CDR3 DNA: TGTGCCAGCAGTGGGGACAGAAATACTCCTTGGGCCTATGGCTACACCTTC; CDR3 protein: CASSGDRNTPWAYGYTF
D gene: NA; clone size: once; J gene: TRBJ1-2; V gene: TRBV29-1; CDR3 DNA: TGCAGCGTTGATGCGGTGAACTATGGCTACACCTTC; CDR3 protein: CSVDAVNYGYTF
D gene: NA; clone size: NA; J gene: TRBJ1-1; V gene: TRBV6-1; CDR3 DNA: TGTGCCAGCATAATCGGGGGGAAAACTGAAGCTTTCTTT; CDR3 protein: CASIIGGKTEAFF
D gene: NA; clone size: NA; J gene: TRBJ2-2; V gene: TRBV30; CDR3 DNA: TGTGCCTGGAACGGGAACACCGGGGAGCTGTTTTTT; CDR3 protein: CAWNGNTGELFF
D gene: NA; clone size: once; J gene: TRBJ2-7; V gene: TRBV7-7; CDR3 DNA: TGTGCCAGCAGCTTAGTCGATGGGGTAAGGAACGAGCAGTACTTC; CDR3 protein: CASSLVDGVRNEQYF
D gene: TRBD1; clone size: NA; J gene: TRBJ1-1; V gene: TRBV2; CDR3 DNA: TGTGCCACCAATACCGGGACAGGGACCAACACTGAAGCTTTCTTT; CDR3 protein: CATNTGTGTNTEAFF
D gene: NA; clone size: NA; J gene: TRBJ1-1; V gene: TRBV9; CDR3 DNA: TGTGCCAGCAGCGGGGAGAAAGCTTTCTTT; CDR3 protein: CASSGEKAFF
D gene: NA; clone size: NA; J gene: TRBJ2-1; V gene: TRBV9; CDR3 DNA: TGTGCCAGCAGCGTAGGGTTAGGGGGGTACAATGAGCAGTTCTTC; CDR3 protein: CASSVGLGGYNEQFF
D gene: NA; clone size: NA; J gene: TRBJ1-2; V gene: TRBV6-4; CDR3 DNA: TGTGCCAGCAGTGACTGGGTGAAGGGCTACACCTTC; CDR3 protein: CASSDWVKGYTF
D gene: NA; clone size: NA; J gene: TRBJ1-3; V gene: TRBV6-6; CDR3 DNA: TGTGCCAGCACTGAGGACGGAAACACCATATATTTT; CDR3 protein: CASTEDGNTIYF
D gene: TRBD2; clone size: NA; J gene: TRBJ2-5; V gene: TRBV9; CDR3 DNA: TGTGCCAGCAGCGTCGGTCTAGCGGGGCTTCGGGAGACCCAGTACTTC; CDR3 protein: CASSVGLAGLRETQYF
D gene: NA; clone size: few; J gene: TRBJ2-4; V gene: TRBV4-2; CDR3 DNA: TGTGCCAGCAGCCCGGGTGGCATTCAGTACTTC; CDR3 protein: CASSPGGIQYF
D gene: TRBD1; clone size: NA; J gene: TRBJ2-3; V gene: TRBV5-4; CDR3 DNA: TGTGCCAGCAGCCCCCCCGGGGACAGGGCTAGCACAGATACGCAGTATTTT; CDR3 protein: CASSPPGDRASTDTQYF
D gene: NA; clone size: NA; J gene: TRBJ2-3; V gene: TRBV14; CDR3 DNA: TGTGCCAGCAGCCAAGACGTTGGTCGGGATACGCAGTATTTT; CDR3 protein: CASSQDVGRDTQYF
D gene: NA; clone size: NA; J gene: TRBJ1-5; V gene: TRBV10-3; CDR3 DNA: TGTGCCATCGGAGGGACGGACAAATCTCGGCCCCAGCATTTT; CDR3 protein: CAIGGTDKSRPQHF
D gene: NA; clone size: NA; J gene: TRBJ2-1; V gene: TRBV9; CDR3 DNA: TGTGCCAGCAGCGTAAAAGAGGGTCCGAACAATGAGCAGTTCTTC; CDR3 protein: CASSVKEGPNNEQFF
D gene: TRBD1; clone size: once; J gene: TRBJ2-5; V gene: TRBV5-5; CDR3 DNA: TGTGCCAGCAGCTTGGGACTGCTGGGACAGGAGGGGGAGACCCAGTACTTC; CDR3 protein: CASSLGLLGQEGETQYF
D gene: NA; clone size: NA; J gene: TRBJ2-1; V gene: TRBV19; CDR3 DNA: TGTGCCAGTAGTATAGATCCGGGAGAAGTCCGCGAGCAGTTCTTC; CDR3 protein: CASSIDPGEVREQFF
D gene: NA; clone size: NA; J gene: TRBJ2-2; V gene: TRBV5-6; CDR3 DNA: TGTGCCAGCAGCTTGCCGCTAAACACCGGGGAGCTGTTTTTT; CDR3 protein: CASSLPLNTGELFF
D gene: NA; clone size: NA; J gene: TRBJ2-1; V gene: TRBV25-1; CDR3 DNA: TGTGCCAGCAGTGAGGGTGAGCAGTTCTTC; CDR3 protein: CASSEGEQFF
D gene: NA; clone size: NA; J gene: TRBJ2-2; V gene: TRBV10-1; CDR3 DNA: TGCGCCAGCAGTGAGACTAACACCGGGGAGCTGTTTTTT; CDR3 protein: CASSETNTGELFF
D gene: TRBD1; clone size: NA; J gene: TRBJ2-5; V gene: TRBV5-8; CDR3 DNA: TGTGCCAGCAGCTACGGGACAGGTGTTGGAGAGACCCAGTACTTC; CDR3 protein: CASSYGTGVGETQYF
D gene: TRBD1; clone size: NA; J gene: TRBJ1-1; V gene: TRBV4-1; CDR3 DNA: TGCGCCAGCAGCCAACTCCTTACCGGGACAGGGGGCACTGAAGCTTTCTTT; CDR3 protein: CASSQLLTGTGGTEAFF
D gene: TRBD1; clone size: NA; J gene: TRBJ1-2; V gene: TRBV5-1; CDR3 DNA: TGCGCCAGCAGCTTAACAGGGGGTTTAGATGGCTACACCTTC; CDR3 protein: CASSLTGGLDGYTF
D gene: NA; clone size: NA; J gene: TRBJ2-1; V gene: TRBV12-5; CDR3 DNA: TGTGCTAGTGGTTTGGTAAGGGTTAATGAGCAGTTCTTC; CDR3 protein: CASGLVRVNEQFF
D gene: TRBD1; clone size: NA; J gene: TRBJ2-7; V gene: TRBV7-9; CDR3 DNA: TGTGCCAGCAGCTTAGACAGGGGCCCCCTCTACGAGCAGTACTTC; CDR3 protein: CASSLDRGPLYEQYF
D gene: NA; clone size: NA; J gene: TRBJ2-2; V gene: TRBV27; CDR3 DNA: TGTGCCACCTCGGGACGCCCTTACACCGGGGAGCTGTTTTTT; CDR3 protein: CATSGRPYTGELFF
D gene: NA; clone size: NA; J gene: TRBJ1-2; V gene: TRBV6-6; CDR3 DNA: TGTGCCAGTTTGTGGGACATCAACTATGGCTACACCTTC; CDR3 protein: CASLWDINYGYTF
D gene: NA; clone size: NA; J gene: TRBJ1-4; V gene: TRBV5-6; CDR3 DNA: TGTGCCAGCAGCTCGGCGATTGAAAAACTGTTTTTT; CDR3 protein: CASSSAIEKLFF
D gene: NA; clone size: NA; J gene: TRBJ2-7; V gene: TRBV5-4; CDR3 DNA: TGTGCCAGCAGCCCCTCACGGAGCTACGAGCAGTACTTC; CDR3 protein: CASSPSRSYEQYF
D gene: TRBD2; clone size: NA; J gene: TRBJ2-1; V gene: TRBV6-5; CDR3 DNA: TGTGCCAGCAGTTACGGGGCGGGGGGGCTCAATGAGCAGTTCTTC; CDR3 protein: CASSYGAGGLNEQFF
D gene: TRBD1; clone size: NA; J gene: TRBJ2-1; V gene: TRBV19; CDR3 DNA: TGTGCCAGTAGTTATGGAGTGTCGGGACAGCTGTGGAATGAGCAGTTCTTC; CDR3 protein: CASSYGVSGQLWNEQFF
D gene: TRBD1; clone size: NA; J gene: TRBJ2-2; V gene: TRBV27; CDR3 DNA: TGTGCCAGCATATCATTCCTCCGGGACAGGGGTGTCGGGGAGCTGTTTTTT; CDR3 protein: CASISFLRDRGVGELFF
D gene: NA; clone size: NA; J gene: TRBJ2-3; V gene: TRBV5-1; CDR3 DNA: TGCGCCAGCAGCTTGGGGGGCGCCGATACGCAGTATTTT; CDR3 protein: CASSLGGADTQYF
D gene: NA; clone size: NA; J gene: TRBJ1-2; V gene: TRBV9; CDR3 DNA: TGTGCCAGCAGCCCCCGGGAAGACACCTTC; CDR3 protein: CASSPREDTF
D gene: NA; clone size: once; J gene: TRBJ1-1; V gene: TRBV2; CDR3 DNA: TGTGCCAGCAGTGACCTCCGGAGTGAGGCGGGAACTGAAGCTTTCTTT; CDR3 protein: CASSDLRSEAGTEAFF
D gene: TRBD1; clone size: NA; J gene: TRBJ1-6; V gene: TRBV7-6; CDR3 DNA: TGTGCCAGCAGCCCGTCGACGGGGACAGGGCTCAATTCACCCCTCCACTTT; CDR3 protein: CASSPSTGTGLNSPLHF